This passage covers 8 T cell receptor beta chains from one sample sequenced in a study of early T cells in non-severe SARS-CoV-2 infection. TCRdb ran MiXCR on the 5' RACE reads and lists one entry per CDR3 protein. The sample consists of tens of thousands of distinct CDR3 sequences, 11% of them appearing once. This specimen consisted of whole blood, obtained at baseline. These receptor sequences come from an adult who was a healthcare worker with PCR-confirmed SARS-CoV-2 infection or an uninfected control (not recorded which).

This chain connects TRBV2 to TRBJ2-1; perhaps TRBD1 as D (5 bases). This CDR3 has 13 residues. V lost 4 bases and J lost 10, with 14 bases in between. CDR1 is SNHLY, CDR2 FYNNEI, per germline. In DNA, the CDR3 is TGTGCCAGCAGTGGACTGAAGGGGTCCGAGCAGTTCTTC. Protein: CASSGLKGSEQFF.

The chain combines TRBV14 with TRBJ2-5; 7 nucleotides align to TRBD2. CDR1 is SGHDN and CDR2 is FVKESK in the germline V gene. The CDR3 is 16 amino acids. The trim removed 4 bases at V and 4 bases at J, leaving 12 bases unmatched. The CDR3 nucleotides read TGTGCCAGCAGCCGGGGGGGACTGGCGAACCGAGAGACCCAGTACTTC. This sequence encodes CASSRGGLANRETQYF.

The genes are TRBV20-1 and TRBJ2-7; tentative D call: TRBD2 (5 bases). The CDR3 covers 14 residues. Trimming shortened V by 3 bases and J by 1 base, and 13 bases separated the two germline ends. Germline CDR1 and CDR2: DFQATT and SNEGSKA (reference sequence). The CDR3 region is CSASLTSTSYEQYF. The CDR3 bases are TGCAGTGCTAGCCTAACTAGTACGTCCTACGAGCAGTACTTC.

This clonotype was counted a few times. The V call is TRBV4-1, the J call TRBJ1-4; the D gene is possibly TRBD1 (5 bases). Germline V gene data show CDR1 as MGHRA and CDR2 as YSYEKL. There are 15 residues in the CDR3. Between the trimmed V and J ends, which lost 1 base and 2 bases, there was a span of 8 bases. The CDR3 region is CASSQVRVTNEKLFF. DNA of the CDR3: TGCGCCAGCAGCCAAGTCAGGGTTACTAATGAAAAACTGTTTTTT.

This clonotype has a count of ten or more. The chain couples TRBV7-6 to TRBJ1-1; 8 nucleotides agree with TRBD1. CDR3 length equals 14 residues. With 2 bases clipped from V and 4 bases from J, the junction kept 3 bases outside the gene matches. The germline gives CDR1 SGHVS, CDR2 FNYEAQ. The DNA of the CDR3 is TGTGCCAGCAGCTTACAGGGGGCTTTCACTGAAGCTTTCTTT. It yields the protein CASSLQGAFTEAFF.

This clonotype was seen a few times. The chain couples TRBV7-2 to TRBJ2-7, with 16 positions matching TRBD2. This CDR3 has 14 residues. The trim removed 6 bases at V and 4 bases at J, leaving 0 bases unmatched. Germline V gene lookup returns CDR1 SGHTA and CDR2 FQGNSA. CDR3 sequence reads: CASRGLAGGYEQYF. CDR3 DNA: TGTGCCAGCAGGGGACTAGCGGGAGGGTACGAGCAGTACTTC.

This clonotype was detected a few times. The gene calls are TRBV7-6 and TRBJ2-7, with no clear D. CDR1 SGHVS and CDR2 FNYEAQ come from the germline V gene. The ends were cut back, 5 bases at V and 3 bases at J, with 11 bases in the middle. This CDR3 region has 13 residues. As DNA, the CDR3 is TGTGCCAGCAGCCACGGACCAGTCTACGAGCAGTACTTC. Translation gives CASSHGPVYEQYF.

This clonotype was recorded only once. V gene TRBV7-9 combines with J gene TRBJ2-3; TRBD2 matches 10 bases. This CDR3 is 12 amino acids long. The junction had 0 bases not matched to a gene; V was cut back by 1 base and J by 11 bases. The germline V gene has CDR1 SEHNR and CDR2 FQNEAQ (reference sequence). The CDR3 spells CASSLGLAGQYF. The CDR3 coding sequence is TGTGCCAGCAGCTTAGGACTAGCGGGGCAGTATTTT.